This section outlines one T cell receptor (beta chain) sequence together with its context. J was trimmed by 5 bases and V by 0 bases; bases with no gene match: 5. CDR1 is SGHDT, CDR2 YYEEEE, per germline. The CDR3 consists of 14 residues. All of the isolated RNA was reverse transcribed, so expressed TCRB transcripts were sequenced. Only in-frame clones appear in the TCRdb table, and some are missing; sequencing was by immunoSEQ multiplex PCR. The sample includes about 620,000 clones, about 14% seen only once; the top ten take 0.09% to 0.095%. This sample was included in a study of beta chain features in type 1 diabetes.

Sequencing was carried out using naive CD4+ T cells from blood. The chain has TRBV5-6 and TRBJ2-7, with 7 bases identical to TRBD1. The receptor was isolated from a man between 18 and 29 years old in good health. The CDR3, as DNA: TGTGCCAGCAGCTTGGACAGGGGTCTCCACGAGCAGTACTTC. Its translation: CASSLDRGLHEQYF.